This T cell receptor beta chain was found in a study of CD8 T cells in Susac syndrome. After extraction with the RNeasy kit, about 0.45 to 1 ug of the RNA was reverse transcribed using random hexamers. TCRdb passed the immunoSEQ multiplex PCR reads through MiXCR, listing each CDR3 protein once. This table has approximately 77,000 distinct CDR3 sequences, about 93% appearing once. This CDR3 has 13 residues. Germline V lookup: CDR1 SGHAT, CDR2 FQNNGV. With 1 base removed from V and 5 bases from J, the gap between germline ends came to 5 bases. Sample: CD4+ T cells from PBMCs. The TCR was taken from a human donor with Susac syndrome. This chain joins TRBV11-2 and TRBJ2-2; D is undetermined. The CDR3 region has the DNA TGTGCCAGCAGCTTAGGTCTAACCGGGGAGCTGTTTTTT. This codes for CASSLGLTGELFF.